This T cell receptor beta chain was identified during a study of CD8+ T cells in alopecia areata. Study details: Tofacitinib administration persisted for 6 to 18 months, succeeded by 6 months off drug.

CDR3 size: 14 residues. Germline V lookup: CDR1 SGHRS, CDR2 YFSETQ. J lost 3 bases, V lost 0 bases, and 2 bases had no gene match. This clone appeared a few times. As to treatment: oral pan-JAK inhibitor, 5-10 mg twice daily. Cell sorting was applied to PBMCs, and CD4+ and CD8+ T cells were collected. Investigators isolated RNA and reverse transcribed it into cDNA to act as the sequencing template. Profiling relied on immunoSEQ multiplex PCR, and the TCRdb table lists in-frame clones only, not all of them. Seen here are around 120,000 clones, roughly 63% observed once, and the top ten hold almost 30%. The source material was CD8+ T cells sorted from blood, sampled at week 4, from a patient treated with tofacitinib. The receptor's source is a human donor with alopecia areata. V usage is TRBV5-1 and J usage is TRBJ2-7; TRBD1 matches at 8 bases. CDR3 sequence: CASSLEGQVYEQYF. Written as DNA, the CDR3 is TGCGCCAGCAGCTTGGAGGGACAGGTCTACGAGCAGTACTTC. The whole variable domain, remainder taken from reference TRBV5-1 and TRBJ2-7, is KAGVTQTPRYLIKTRGQQVTLSCSPISGHRSVSWYQQTPGQGLQFLFEYFSETQRNKGNFPGRFSGRQFSNSRSEMNVSTLELGDSALYLCASSLEGQVYEQYFGPGTRLTVT.